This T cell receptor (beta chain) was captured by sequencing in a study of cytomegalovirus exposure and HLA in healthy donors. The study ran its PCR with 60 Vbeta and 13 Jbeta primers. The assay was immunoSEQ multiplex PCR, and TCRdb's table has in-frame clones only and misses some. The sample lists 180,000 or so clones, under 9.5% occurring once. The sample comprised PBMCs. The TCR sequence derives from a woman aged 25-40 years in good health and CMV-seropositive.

Here the CDR3 DNA reads TGTGGCCCGTGGCTGACAGATACGCAGTATTTT. Translating gives CGPWLTDTQYF. The gene calls are TRBV2 and TRBJ2-3; D call uncertain. Germline CDR1 is SNHLY and CDR2 is FYNNEI. The CDR3 runs to 11 residues.